This passage covers 26 T cell receptor beta chains from one sample sequenced in a study of monozygotic twins with inflammatory bowel disease. One entry per CDR3 protein, without DNA, is what TCRdb gives after re-calling the 5' RACE reads. The sample includes about 160,000 distinct CDR3 sequences. Input material: blood. The receptors were gathered from a human donor with ulcerative colitis or Crohn's disease, or a healthy co-twin of an affected twin (not recorded which).

This sequence joins TRBV5-1 and TRBJ2-7; TCRdb reports TRBD1, a call that lacks DNA to check it against. Germline V gives CDR1 SGHRS, CDR2 YFSETQ. This CDR3 has 14 amino acids. This CDR3 reads CASGATGGPYEQYF.

The chain combines TRBV12-3 or TRBV12-4 with TRBJ2-2. The length of the CDR3 is 14 residues. The CDR3 here is CASSTGPRRGELFF.

The genes are TRBV12-3 or TRBV12-4 and TRBJ2-3; the D gene TCRdb calls, TRBD2, cannot be checked with no DNA. This CDR3 is 12 amino acids long. CDR3 region: CASSFVGSKQYF.

This rearrangement joins TRBV15 to TRBJ2-3; TCRdb selects TRBD1, and the lack of DNA leaves this call unchecked. CDR1 and CDR2 (germline): LNHNV, YYDKDF (reference sequence). The CDR3 runs to 15 residues. The CDR3 reads CATSRDYPREDTQYF.

V gene TRBV6-5 combines with J gene TRBJ1-2; the TCRdb call, TRBD1, lacks DNA for checking. This CDR3 contains 16 residues. The germline V gene has CDR1 MNHEY and CDR2 SVGAGI. This chain's CDR3 is CASSYFASGANYGYTF.

The chain combines TRBV11-2 with TRBJ1-2. Germline assignment: CDR1 SGHAT and CDR2 FQNNGV. CDR3 length equals 15 residues. CDR3 sequence reads: CASSWGLADARGYTF.

This chain uses TRBV9 with TRBJ1-3; TCRdb's D call, TRBD1, is unchecked because there is no DNA. This CDR3 comprises 14 residues. The V gene's germline CDR1 is SGDLS and CDR2 YYNGEE. Here the CDR3 reads CASSTQGPGNTIYF.

The J gene is TRBJ2-1, the V gene TRBV20-1. Germline CDR1 DFQATT, CDR2 SNEGSKA (reference sequence). CDR3 length: 13 residues. CDR3 amino acids: CSASWGAYNEQFF.

This chain links TRBV12-3 or TRBV12-4 with TRBJ1-5; TCRdb reports TRBD1, a call that lacks DNA to check it against. The CDR3 loop spans 16 amino acids. The CDR3 is CASSLVGGMSNQPQHF.

The rearrangement joins TRBV20-1 to TRBJ2-7; TCRdb designates TRBD1, a call that cannot be tested without DNA. The CDR3 runs 15 residues. CDR1 and CDR2 from the germline V gene are DFQATT and SNEGSKA (reference sequence). CDR3 region: CSARETGLVSYEQYF.

This sequence joins TRBV5-6 and TRBJ2-2. CDR1 and CDR2 (germline): SGHDT, YYEEEE. The CDR3 totals 14 residues. CDR3 region: CASSYGGNTGELFF.

The chain combines TRBV27 with TRBJ2-5; there is no DNA to check the TCRdb D call of TRBD1. In germline, CDR1 is MNHEY, CDR2 SMNVEV (reference sequence). The CDR3 sequence is 18 residues long. The CDR3 region is CASSARQGAKLPRETQYF.

The V call is TRBV11-3, the J call TRBJ2-1; as DNA is missing, the TRBD1 call by TCRdb cannot be tested. Germline V CDR1 and CDR2: SGHNT, YENEEA. There are 14 residues in the CDR3. CDR3 sequence: CASSGAHGKNEQFF.

This rearrangement joins TRBV24-1 to TRBJ2-1; there is no DNA to check the TCRdb D call of TRBD2. Germline V CDR1 and CDR2: KGHDR, SFDVKD. This CDR3 has 16 residues. CDR3: CATSESLAGGYNEQFF.

The chain uses TRBV7-3 and TRBJ2-1; without DNA, the TCRdb call of TRBD1 cannot be checked. This CDR3 is built from 15 residues. Germline V gives CDR1 SGHTA, CDR2 FQGTGA. CDR3 residues: CASSPRVDSNNEQFF.

The chain links TRBV20-1 to TRBJ1-2. Germline CDR1 reads DFQATT; CDR2 reads SNEGSKA (reference sequence). This CDR3 region has 14 residues. CDR3 loop: CSARPAEANYGYTF.

V and J are TRBV5-8 and TRBJ1-4; the D call from TCRdb, TRBD1, cannot be confirmed without DNA. Germline assignment: CDR1 SGHTS and CDR2 YDEGEE. The CDR3 spans 14 residues. The CDR3 here is CASSSSGEIGKLFF.

The chain joins TRBV12-5 to TRBJ2-1; lacking DNA, the TRBD2 call made by TCRdb goes unchecked. Germline CDR1 and CDR2: LGHNT and FRNRAP. The CDR3 runs to 16 residues. CDR3: CASGLVLAGGHNEQFF.

This chain connects TRBV7-9 to TRBJ2-2; the D gene TCRdb calls, TRBD2, cannot be checked with no DNA. The germline V gene encodes CDR1 SEHNR and CDR2 FQNEAQ (reference sequence). CDR3 length: 16 residues. This chain's CDR3 is CASSLVGGSISGELFF.

The CDR3 loop is CASSHNTEAFF. The rearrangement links TRBV6-1 to TRBJ1-1. The CDR3 covers 11 residues. CDR1 MNHNS and CDR2 SASEGT come from the germline V gene.

The chain carries TRBV9 and TRBJ2-1; TCRdb designates TRBD2, a call that cannot be tested without DNA. This CDR3 region has 15 residues. CDR1 is SGDLS, CDR2 YYNGEE, per germline. CDR3 sequence: CASSVLAGIYNEQFF.

This rearrangement joins TRBV5-1 to TRBJ2-5. Germline V CDR1 and CDR2: SGHRS, YFSETQ. This CDR3 has 15 amino acids. CDR3: CASSLLEGFQETQYF.

The V gene is TRBV20-1, the J gene TRBJ1-5; the D call of TRBD1 rests on TCRdb alone, since no DNA is present to check it. CDR3 length: 14 amino acids. The germline V gene has CDR1 DFQATT and CDR2 SNEGSKA (reference sequence). This chain's CDR3 is CSALDRVGNQPQHF.

The rearrangement joins TRBV12-5 to TRBJ2-2; TCRdb selects TRBD1, and the lack of DNA leaves this call unchecked. The V gene's germline CDR1 is LGHNT and CDR2 FRNRAP. This CDR3 has 16 residues. CDR3 region: CASGFGAGGSTWELFF.

The chain couples TRBV6-5 to TRBJ2-1. From germline, CDR1 is MNHEY and CDR2 SVGAGI. This CDR3 is 13 amino acids long. The CDR3 sequence: CASSYRGYNEQFF.

V gene TRBV5-8 combines with J gene TRBJ2-1; TCRdb names TRBD1, which stays unverified in the absence of DNA. Germline loops: CDR1 SGHTS, CDR2 YDEGEE. This CDR3 has 15 residues. The CDR3 spells CASSLKLGGGERRFF. The entire variable domain, with the rest obtained from reference TRBV5-8 and TRBJ2-1, is as follows: EAGVTQSPTHLIKTRGQQATLRCSPISGHTSVYWYQQALGLGLQFLLWYDEGEERNRGNFPPRFSGRQFPNYSSELNVNALELEDSALYLCASSLKLGGGERRFFGPGTRLTVL.